What follows are 8 T cell receptor beta chains derived from one specimen sequenced in a study of T-cell reconstitution after alpha-beta-depleted transplantation in children. Using unique molecular identifiers, the investigators prepared the TCRbeta library. Using its own MiXCR run on the PCR reads, TCRdb lists one record per CDR3 protein. The profile covers 300,000 to 350,000 distinct CDR3 sequences, with 15% to 20% appearing a single time and roughly two fifths taken by the ten largest. The material sequenced was PBMCs, mostly from graft donor cells, taken 360 days after TCRalphabeta/CD19-depleted stem cell transplant. These TCRs come from a male patient between 2 and 15 years old who had a stem cell transplant for acute lymphoblastic leukemia, so the T cells may come from the graft donor.

There are a few counts of this clonotype. This chain joins TRBV6-2 or TRBV6-3 and TRBJ2-1; D call uncertain. The CDR3 length is 14 residues. The V gene's germline CDR1 is MNHEY and CDR2 SVGEGT. V lost 7 bases, J lost 5 bases, and 15 bases lay in between. CDR3 residues: CASKGRYGNNEQFF. The CDR3 DNA reads as TGTGCCAGCAAGGGCCGTTACGGTAACAATGAGCAGTTCTTC.

This clonotype was counted only a few times. V is TRBV3-1 and J is TRBJ1-4, with no clear D. CDR3 length equals 15 residues. Germline CDR1 LGHDT, CDR2 YNNKEL (reference sequence). Trimming stripped 4 bases from V and 5 bases from J, with 14 bases between. The CDR3 bases are TGTGCCAGCAGCCGCGACTCGGACTGGAATGAAAAACTGTTTTTT. Translated: CASSRDSDWNEKLFF.

The chain joins TRBV4-2 to TRBJ1-6; a weak D match, TRBD1 (6 bases). Trimming removed 3 bases from V and 2 bases from J, with 14 bases in between. The CDR3 totals 17 residues. Per germline, CDR1 LGHNA and CDR2 YNFKEQ. The CDR3 DNA is TGTGCCAGCAGCCATTCGAACAGGGATCCCTATAATTCACCCCTCCACTTT. Residues: CASSHSNRDPYNSPLHF.

The V gene is TRBV3-1, the J gene TRBJ2-5; D is ambiguous. This CDR3 spans 12 amino acids. V was shortened by 5 bases and J by 9 bases, with 13 bases between the two germline ends. Germline CDR1 is LGHDT and CDR2 is YNNKEL (reference sequence). The CDR3, as DNA: TGTGCCAGCAGCGGCCGTGGTGGGGCCCAGTACTTC. This sequence encodes CASSGRGGAQYF.

This clonotype was found many times. The genes are TRBV28 and TRBJ2-3; D is ambiguous. With 8 bases removed from V and 2 bases from J, the gap between germline ends came to 11 bases. Germline CDR1 and CDR2: MDHEN and SYDVKM. The CDR3 is 13 residues long. The CDR3 DNA follows: TGTGCCAGCGGCAACCCCTCCACAGATACGCAGTATTTT. Translated, it gives CASGNPSTDTQYF.

The rearrangement joins TRBV9 to TRBJ2-2; D unclear. CDR3 length: 15 residues. Germline-derived CDR1 and CDR2 are SGDLS and YYNGEE. The V gene lost 0 bases and the J gene lost 0 bases, with 6 bases spanning the gap. The CDR3: CASSVALPNTGELFF. The CDR3 bases are TGTGCCAGCAGCGTAGCTCTACCGAACACCGGGGAGCTGTTTTTT.

V gene TRBV6-5 combines with J gene TRBJ2-4, with 11 positions matching TRBD2. This CDR3 is 14 amino acids long. V was clipped by 2 bases and J by 8 bases; unmatched bases: 2. Germline V CDR1 and CDR2: MNHEY, SVGAGI. The CDR3 region is CASSYGLAGDIQYF. Here the CDR3 DNA reads TGTGCCAGCAGTTACGGACTAGCGGGTGACATTCAGTACTTC.

This clonotype was counted many times. The chain is built from TRBV9 and TRBJ2-5; D assignment may be TRBD1 or TRBD2 (5 bases each). V lost 0 bases, J lost 5 bases, and 11 bases lay in between. The CDR3 sequence is 14 residues long. The germline CDR1 and CDR2 sequences are SGDLS and YYNGEE. CDR3 amino acids: CASSVGWGMETQYF. The DNA of the CDR3 is TGTGCCAGCAGCGTAGGTTGGGGGATGGAGACCCAGTACTTC.